This T cell receptor beta chain is drawn from a study of blood T cell repertoires in COVID-19 (TCRdb year 2020). With respect to the entire study: Collaborator samples came from the United States, Italy and Spain and covered acute and convalescent phases of COVID-19. The samples were drawn from the first 160 participants of the ongoing ImmuneRACE study and from 1,254 subjects provided by 6 global collaborators. A freely available public database, intended as a resource for researchers studying the immune response to SARS-CoV-2, is where the repertoires were released. Nearly every sample came with metadata listing a de-identified subject ID, COVID-19 status, age in years and sex. Subjects who had been exposed to COVID-19, were actively infected with it, or had recovered from it provided the deeply sampled blood TCRbeta repertoires that made up the dataset. The material from the prospective study consisted of cDNA or gDNA derived from T cells, B-cell-depleted T cells, or PBMCs. Where available, HLA class I and class II types were obtained from metadata supplied by the sample provider rather than from assay-based typing.

TCRbeta CDR3 regions were amplified from genomic DNA by means of the immunoSEQ Assay, a bias-controlled multiplex PCR. The original methods were these. The number of nucleated cells in each sample was estimated from the amplification of reference gene primers within the assay. To quantify the absolute abundance of each unique TCRbeta CDR3 rearrangement, sequence reads were collapsed and filtered. For each sample, productive Simpson clonality was calculated by taking the square root of Simpson's diversity index across productive rearrangements. Held by TCRdb, this immuneACCESS table contains in-frame sequences only and omits some clones. Under half of the omission traces to an unresolved V gene where checked; the cause of the rest is unknown. The DNA gave D and trimming, while V, J and clone size come from that table. Here the sample has about 180,000 clones; around 85% occur a single time. Together, the top ten hold about 5.3% of the sample.

This clone was seen once. No antigen is known for it. No qualities accompany the bases; no much larger clone lies one base away. Counted from cysteine to phenylalanine, this CDR3 has 17 amino acids. Only CDR3 DNA is held: 51 bases, read in frame from base 1. From a lookup of the germline V gene, CDR1 and CDR2 are LGHNT and FRNRAP. At the junction V is shortened by 0 bases and J by 8 bases, with 17 bases in between. The investigation overall reported the following: How much clinical and demographic metadata was included differed by source and by participant, and the metadata was provided uncurated.

Participants in the prospective study were enrolled through a virtual design, were aged roughly 18 to 100 years, and lived in 24 United States geographic areas. In the prospective study, participants were assigned to cohorts based on the clinical history participants reported in a screening survey and a study questionnaire. Mobile phlebotomists in the prospective study collected whole blood, serum and a nasopharyngeal or oropharyngeal swab from every participant. Additional blood draws and questionnaires over an approximately two-month period could optionally be provided by prospective study participants. Blood samples from the prospective study were shipped frozen or at room temperature prior to DNA extraction.

The sequenced sample was PBMCs or T cells enriched from blood (not recorded which). The V gene is TRBV12-5 and the J gene is TRBJ1-6; no D gene can be assigned with confidence. The source is a woman aged 40 to 55 with acute COVID-19. The CDR3 reads CASGLVVSGFSHSPLHF. In nucleotide form, the sequence is TGTGCTAGTGGTTTGGTAGTCTCAGGATTTTCCCATTCACCCCTCCACTTT.